This TCR beta chain appears in the sequencing data of a study of T cell repertoires in cytomegalovirus infection. Study as a whole: It was recently identified HLA-C-restricted and well-studied HLA-B-restricted CMV epitopes that the study used. Notes on the study in general: HLA-C-restricted CMV-specific TCR beta clonotypes were dominant in the ex vivo response.

TCRdb redid the calling of the reads with MiXCR, one entry per CDR3 protein. The sample contains approximately 100,000 distinct CDR3 sequences, roughly 39% of which appear only once. Germline CDR1 reads SEHNR; CDR2 reads FQNEAQ (reference sequence). The CDR3 extends over 12 amino acids. The V and J ends lost 6 bases and 0 bases respectively, with 5 bases between them. Note on this clonotype: As yet, its antigen is unknown.

The TCR originated in a human donor in good health (CMV status not recorded). Some clones in this sample may be carry-over from other donors' samples. This specimen was CD8+ T cells from cultured PBMCs, taken from culture after CMV antigen stimulation. This chain connects TRBV7-9 to TRBJ1-1; D is uncertain. CDR3 bases: TGTGCCAGCAGACAGATGAACACTGAAGCTTTCTTT. Its protein is CASRQMNTEAFF.